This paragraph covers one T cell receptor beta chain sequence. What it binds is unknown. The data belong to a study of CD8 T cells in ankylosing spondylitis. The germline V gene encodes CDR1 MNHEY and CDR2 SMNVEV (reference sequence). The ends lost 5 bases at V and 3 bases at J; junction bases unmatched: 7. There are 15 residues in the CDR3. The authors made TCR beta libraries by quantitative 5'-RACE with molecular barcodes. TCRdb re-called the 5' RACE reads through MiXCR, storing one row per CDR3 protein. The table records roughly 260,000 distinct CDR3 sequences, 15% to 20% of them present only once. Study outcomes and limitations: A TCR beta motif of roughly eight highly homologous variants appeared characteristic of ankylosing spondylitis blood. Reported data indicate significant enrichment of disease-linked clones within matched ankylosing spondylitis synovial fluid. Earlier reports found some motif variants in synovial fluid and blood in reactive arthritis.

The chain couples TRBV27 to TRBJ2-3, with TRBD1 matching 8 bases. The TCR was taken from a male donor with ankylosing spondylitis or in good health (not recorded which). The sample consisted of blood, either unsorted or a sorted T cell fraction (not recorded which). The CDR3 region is CASSGRGRRTDTQYF. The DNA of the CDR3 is TGTGCCAGCAGTGGCAGGGGGCGGAGGACAGATACGCAGTATTTT.